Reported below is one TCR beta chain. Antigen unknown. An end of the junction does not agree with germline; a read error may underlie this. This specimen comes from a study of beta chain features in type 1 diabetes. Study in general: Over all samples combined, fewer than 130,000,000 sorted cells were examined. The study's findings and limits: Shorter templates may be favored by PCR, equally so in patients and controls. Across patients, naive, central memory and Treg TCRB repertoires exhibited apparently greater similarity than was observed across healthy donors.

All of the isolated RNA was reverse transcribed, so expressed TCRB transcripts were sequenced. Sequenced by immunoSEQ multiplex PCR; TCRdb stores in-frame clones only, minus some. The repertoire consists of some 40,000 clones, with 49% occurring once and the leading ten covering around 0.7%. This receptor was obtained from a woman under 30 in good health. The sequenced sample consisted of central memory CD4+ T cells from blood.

For the CDR3, the DNA is TGTGCCAGCAGTGGCCAAACAGGGGCCTACGGGCAGTACTTC. Its protein product is CASSGQTGAYGQYF. The J gene is TRBJ2-7, the V gene TRBV6-5; TRBD1 matches 7 bases. The CDR3 is 14 residues long. Germline V CDR1 and CDR2: MNHEY, SVGAGI.